This TCR beta chain was sequenced in a study of CD8+ T cells in alopecia areata. Study summary: Treated patients swallowed 5 to 10 mg of oral tofacitinib twice daily. Study-level points and caveats: Lesional scalp, especially alopecia totalis/universalis, showed higher clonality than normal scalp.

This clone was seen only once. Its matching antigen is unknown. Reverse transcription of extracted RNA yielded cDNA, which provided the sequencing template. Sequencing was performed with immunoSEQ multiplex PCR; in TCRdb, only in-frame clones are kept and a portion is missing. The sample has roughly 180,000 clones, roughly 59% seen once. The CDR3 is made up of 13 amino acids. The germline gives CDR1 LNHDA, CDR2 SQIVND (reference sequence). With 3 bases removed from V and 3 bases from J, the gap between germline ends came to 9 bases. This sequence was found in a human donor with alopecia areata. V and J are TRBV19 and TRBJ2-7, with D unclear. The starting material was CD4+ T cells sorted from blood, obtained at week 0. The CDR3 DNA reads as TGTGCCAGTAGTATGGCGGAGAGCTACGAGCAGTACTTC. Its protein is CASSMAESYEQYF. Based on the CDR3 plus reference TRBV19 and TRBJ2-7, the full variable domain is DGGITQSPKYLFRKEGQNVTLSCEQNLNHDAMYWYRQDPGQGLRLIYYSQIVNDFQKGDIAEGYSVSREKKESFPLTVTSAQKNPTAFYLCASSMAESYEQYFGPGTRLTVT.